The 26 T cell receptor beta chains presented below share a single source sample, sequenced in a study of cytomegalovirus exposure and HLA in healthy donors. This PCR relied on a set of 60 Vbeta primers and 13 Jbeta primers. Profiling relied on immunoSEQ multiplex PCR, and the TCRdb table lists in-frame clones only, not all of them. The sample shows approximately 210,000 clones, approximately 79% of them seen only once. The sequenced material came from PBMCs. The receptors derive from a male donor in good health and CMV-seronegative.

V gene TRBV28 combines with J gene TRBJ1-1; D not resolved. Between the trimmed V and J ends, which lost 7 bases and 0 bases, there was a span of 12 bases. Germline V gives CDR1 MDHEN, CDR2 SYDVKM. This CDR3 is built from 14 residues. Written as DNA, the CDR3 is TGTGCCAGCACATACCTCTACTTGAACACTGAAGCTTTCTTT. This sequence encodes CASTYLYLNTEAFF. Filled out from reference TRBV28 and TRBJ1-1, the complete variable domain reads DVKVTQSSRYLVKRTGEKVFLECVQDMDHENMFWYRQDPGLGLRLIYFSYDVKMKEKGDIPEGYSVSREKKERFSLILESASTNQTSMYLCASTYLYLNTEAFFGQGTRLTVV.

The chain recombines TRBV28 with TRBJ1-1, with 9 nucleotides matching TRBD1. V was pared by 6 bases and J by 1 base, with 9 bases of the junction left unmatched. CDR1 and CDR2 from the germline V gene are MDHEN and SYDVKM. The CDR3 covers 16 residues. The CDR3 nucleotides read TGTGCCAGCAGCCTGGGACAGGGACCGTGGAACACTGAAGCTTTCTTT. Translated, it gives CASSLGQGPWNTEAFF.

The chain's CDR3 is CASSLSPGSHYGYTF. DNA for the CDR3: TGTGCCAGCAGCTTAAGCCCGGGATCACACTATGGCTACACCTTC. The chain links TRBV27 to TRBJ1-2; D gene unclear. Germline loops: CDR1 MNHEY, CDR2 SMNVEV (reference sequence). V was shortened by 6 bases and J by 3 bases, with 17 bases between the two germline ends. The CDR3 consists of 15 residues.

This chain connects TRBV18 to TRBJ2-7, with D tentatively TRBD1 (5 bases). CDR3 size: 14 residues. Germline assignment: CDR1 KGHSH and CDR2 LQKENI. V lost 6 bases and J lost 5, with 17 bases in between. The CDR3 DNA reads as TGTGCCAGCTCCCAAGGCAGGGTAAACGACGAGCAGTACTTC. Residues: CASSQGRVNDEQYF.

CDR3 amino acids: CASSVTGNYGYTF. CDR3 in DNA: TGTGCCAGCAGCGTAACCGGGAACTATGGCTACACCTTC. The rearrangement joins TRBV9 to TRBJ1-2; D not resolved. V was cut by 1 base and J by 2 bases, with 6 bases left in between. Germline assignment: CDR1 SGDLS and CDR2 YYNGEE. The CDR3 spans 13 residues.

V usage is TRBV27 and J usage is TRBJ2-7; 8 nucleotides match TRBD1. The CDR3 has 14 amino acids. The V segment lost 9 bases and the J segment 5 bases; nucleotides outside the gene matches: 12. CDR1 and CDR2 from the germline V gene are MNHEY and SMNVEV (reference sequence). DNA for the CDR3: TGTGCCAGTAGTAAGGACAGGGAAGGTCACGAGCAGTACTTC. Protein sequence: CASSKDREGHEQYF.

The V call is TRBV28, the J call TRBJ1-5; possible D gene TRBD1, 5 bases. CDR3 length: 14 residues. Germline CDR1 is MDHEN and CDR2 is SYDVKM. Trimming stripped 10 bases from V and 2 bases from J, with 15 bases between. In DNA, the CDR3 is TGTGCCACCGTCTGGGGGACTGGCAATCAGCCCCAGCATTTT. Translation: CATVWGTGNQPQHF.

V gene TRBV7-9 combines with J gene TRBJ1-4; no firm D call. Germline assignment: CDR1 SEHNR and CDR2 FQNEAQ (reference sequence). V was clipped by 1 base and J by 2 bases, with 5 bases between them. This CDR3 has 14 residues. As DNA, the CDR3 is TGTGCCAGCAGCTTAGGGCGGACTAATGAAAAACTGTTTTTT. Protein product: CASSLGRTNEKLFF.

The chain links TRBV30 to TRBJ1-3; TRBD1 might be the D (5 bases). The CDR3 covers 15 residues. CDR1 is GTSNPN, CDR2 SVGIG, per germline (reference sequence). V lost 0 bases and J lost 2, with 11 bases in between. CDR3 residues: CAWSVGAGAGNTIYF. CDR3 bases: TGTGCCTGGAGTGTTGGGGCGGGGGCTGGAAACACCATATATTTT. Combining the CDR3 with reference TRBV30 and TRBJ1-3 gives the whole variable domain SQTIHQWPATLVQPVGSPLSLECTVEGTSNPNLYWYRQAAGRGLQLLFYSVGIGQISSEVPQNLSASRPQDRQFILSSKKLLLSDSGFYLCAWSVGAGAGNTIYFGEGSWLTVV.

The gene calls are TRBV18 and TRBJ2-7; D is unclear. The V gene's germline CDR1 is KGHSH and CDR2 LQKENI. Trimming stripped 3 bases from V and 3 bases from J, with 6 bases between. The CDR3 is made up of 12 amino acids. The CDR3 bases are TGTGCCAGCTCACCCAACAGCTACGAGCAGTACTTC. Translated, it gives CASSPNSYEQYF.

The gene calls are TRBV5-8 and TRBJ2-5; a possible D gene is TRBD2 (6 bases). CDR3 size: 12 residues. CDR1 is SGHTS and CDR2 is YDEGEE in the germline V gene. V was pared by 2 bases and J by 11 bases, with 13 bases between. The CDR3 loop reads CASSFGGIQQYF. CDR3 nucleotide sequence: TGTGCCAGCAGCTTTGGGGGGATACAGCAGTACTTC.

J is TRBJ2-5 and V is TRBV10-3, with 15 bases identical to TRBD2. V lost 3 bases to trimming and J lost 7 bases; unmatched junction nucleotides: 12. Germline CDR1 ENHRY, CDR2 SYGVKD. This CDR3 region has 18 residues. The CDR3 protein is CAISDFRTSGGAEGTQYF. The CDR3 nucleotides are TGTGCCATCAGTGATTTCCGGACTAGCGGGGGGGCCGAAGGGACCCAGTACTTC.

This clone was observed a single time. The chain joins TRBV7-2 to TRBJ2-7; TRBD1 matches 8 bases. Germline CDR1 reads SGHTA; CDR2 reads FQGNSA. This CDR3 is 16 amino acids long. The ends lost 1 base at V and 3 bases at J; junction bases unmatched: 8. The CDR3 loop is CASSLDGTGGGYEQYF. CDR3 nucleotides: TGTGCCAGCAGCTTAGATGGAACAGGGGGTGGCTACGAGCAGTACTTC.

The chain combines TRBV7-2 with TRBJ1-6, with 8 bases aligning to TRBD1. Germline CDR1 and CDR2: SGHTA and FQGNSA. The CDR3 is made up of 14 amino acids. The trim removed 6 bases at V and 7 bases at J, leaving 5 bases unmatched. CDR3 sequence: CASRPGTGNSPLHF. The DNA for the CDR3 is TGTGCCAGCAGACCTGGGACAGGAAATTCACCCCTCCACTTT.

The chain employs TRBV28 and TRBJ2-1; 8 nucleotides line up with TRBD2. The length of the CDR3 is 13 residues. Germline lookup yields CDR1 MDHEN and CDR2 SYDVKM. The trim removed 5 bases at V and 8 bases at J, leaving 5 bases unmatched. The CDR3 reads CASSPGGVDEQFF. The CDR3 DNA reads as TGTGCCAGCAGTCCCGGGGGGGTGGATGAGCAGTTCTTC.

This rearrangement joins TRBV28 to TRBJ2-7; perhaps TRBD1 as D (6 bases). The V and J ends lost 6 bases and 4 bases respectively, with 10 bases between them. CDR3 size: 12 residues. Germline-derived CDR1 and CDR2 are MDHEN and SYDVKM. CDR3: CASRPGHYEQYF. In DNA form, the CDR3 reads TGTGCCAGCAGACCGGGACATTACGAGCAGTACTTC.

V gene TRBV27 combines with J gene TRBJ2-5, with D perhaps TRBD1 (6 bases). Between the trimmed V and J ends, which lost 0 bases and 2 bases, there was a span of 7 bases. The germline CDR1 and CDR2 sequences are MNHEY and SMNVEV (reference sequence). CDR3 length: 14 residues. CDR3 amino acids: CASSLSTGQETQYF. CDR3 nucleotide sequence: TGTGCCAGCAGTTTATCTACAGGGCAAGAGACCCAGTACTTC.

The chain carries TRBV30 and TRBJ1-1; possibly TRBD1 for D (6 bases). The V and J ends lost 0 bases and 1 base respectively, with 21 bases between them. The CDR3 consists of 18 residues. The germline V gene has CDR1 GTSNPN and CDR2 SVGIG (reference sequence). CDR3 nucleotide sequence: TGTGCCTGGAGTGTACGTGGCAGGGGAATGACACCGAACACTGAAGCTTTCTTT. It codes for CAWSVRGRGMTPNTEAFF.

The V and J genes are TRBV19 and TRBJ2-7, with TRBD1 identical over 7 bases. Trimming removed 3 bases from V and 6 bases from J; junction bases left unmatched: 11. In germline, CDR1 is LNHDA, CDR2 SQIVND (reference sequence). This CDR3 has 15 amino acids. CDR3 in amino acids: CASSIPGRGIGEQYF. The CDR3 DNA reads TGTGCCAGTAGTATCCCCGGCAGGGGGATAGGCGAGCAGTACTTC.

The gene calls are TRBV6-6 and TRBJ1-3, with TRBD1 matching over 7 bases. The junction had 4 bases not matched to a gene; V was cut back by 4 bases and J by 4 bases. Germline V gene sequence: CDR1 MNHNY, CDR2 SVGAGI (reference sequence). This CDR3 region has 14 residues. The CDR3 DNA follows: TGTGCCAGCAGTTCCGGACAGGTCGGAAACACCATATATTTT. Amino acid sequence: CASSSGQVGNTIYF.

The gene calls are TRBV6-1 and TRBJ2-7; the match to TRBD2 covers 14 bases. There are 18 residues in the CDR3. After removal of 1 base from V and 5 bases from J, the junction contained 10 bases not matched to a gene. CDR1 is MNHNS and CDR2 is SASEGT in the germline V gene. DNA for the CDR3: TGTGCCAGCAGTGAAGAGGCGGAGGGACTAGCGGGAGCTGACGAGCAGTACTTC. As protein: CASSEEAEGLAGADEQYF.

The chain links TRBV18 to TRBJ1-1; D unclear. This CDR3 is built from 14 residues. V was pared by 3 bases and J by 6 bases, with 14 bases between. Germline loops: CDR1 KGHSH, CDR2 LQKENI. This CDR3 reads CASSPREGGAEAFF. In DNA, the CDR3 is TGTGCCAGCTCACCGAGGGAGGGCGGCGCTGAAGCTTTCTTT. Supplemented by reference TRBV18 and TRBJ1-1, the full variable domain reads NAGVMQNPRHLVRRRGQEARLRCSPMKGHSHVYWYRQLPEEGLKFMVYLQKENIIDESGMPKERFSAEFPKEGPSILRIQQVVRGDSAAYFCASSPREGGAEAFFGQGTRLTVV.

The chain has TRBV6-1 and TRBJ1-1; the D gene is possibly TRBD1 (6 bases). The CDR3 consists of 16 residues. Trimming left V 1 base short and J 2 bases short, with 14 bases between. CDR1 is MNHNS, CDR2 SASEGT, per germline. The CDR3 coding sequence is TGTGCCAGCAGTGAAGGGAGGGGGGGATTTAACACTGAAGCTTTCTTT. This codes for CASSEGRGGFNTEAFF.

The chain employs TRBV19 and TRBJ2-2; a weak D match, TRBD1 (5 bases). V was shortened by 1 base and J by 1 base, with 16 bases between the two germline ends. The CDR3 contains 18 residues. Per germline, CDR1 LNHDA and CDR2 SQIVND (reference sequence). CDR3 nucleotide sequence: TGTGCCAGTAGTATAGTGGTACTGGCAGGGCGGAACACCGGGGAGCTGTTTTTT. It is translated as CASSIVVLAGRNTGELFF.

The CDR3 reads CAWISLGAAVMKNTEAFF. DNA for the CDR3: TGTGCCTGGATTTCCCTTGGGGCAGCTGTAATGAAGAACACTGAAGCTTTCTTT. J is TRBJ1-1 and V is TRBV30; TRBD1 is a possible D gene (5 bases). CDR3 length: 18 amino acids. Germline lookup yields CDR1 GTSNPN and CDR2 SVGIG (reference sequence). The V end lost 4 bases, the J end lost 1 base, and 25 bases lay between the germline ends.

J is TRBJ1-5 and V is TRBV25-1, with no clear D. Per the germline V gene, CDR1 is MGHDK and CDR2 is SYGVNS. V gave up 1 base and J gave up 0 bases, with 13 bases separating them. The CDR3 is 17 residues long. Here the CDR3 reads CASSESGGRYSNQPQHF. The CDR3 coding sequence is TGTGCCAGCAGTGAATCGGGAGGACGGTATAGCAATCAGCCCCAGCATTTT.